Listed below are T cell receptor beta chains from one sample, sequenced in a study of blood T cell repertoires in COVID-19. Libraries were prepared by immunoSEQ multiplex PCR; TCRdb keeps only in-frame clonotypes and omits some of them. This sample has about 160,000 clones, with 65% to 85% found just once. What was sequenced was peripheral blood. These receptor sequences come from a woman of 80 years or more with active or convalescent COVID-19. The CDR3 runs from the conserved cysteine through the conserved F or W. D genes are given only for firm matches. Size is stated for part of the rows, as once, few or many counts, or as a class when the clone is expanded.

NA	TRBV7-2	few	TRBJ1-1	TGTGCCAGCAGCTTAGGGGCAGTTAGAAATGAAGCTTTCTTT	CASSLGAVRNEAFF
TRBD1	TRBV12-3/TRBV12-4	NA	TRBJ1-1	TGTGCCAGCAGTACCAGGGGGACTGAAGCTTTCTTT	CASSTRGTEAFF
TRBD1	TRBV28	NA	TRBJ1-4	TGTGCCAGCAGTTCCGGGACAGGTGGGGAAAAACTGTTTTTT	CASSSGTGGEKLFF
TRBD1	TRBV5-1	NA	TRBJ2-7	TGCGCCAGCAGCTTGGGGGGACAGAGCTACGAGCAGTACTTC	CASSLGGQSYEQYF
NA	TRBV6-5	NA	TRBJ2-2	TGTGCCAGCCGTCCTGGGGCCCCCACCGGGGAGCTGTTTTTT	CASRPGAPTGELFF
NA	TRBV4-2	NA	TRBJ1-1	TGTGCCAGCAGCCAAGACGGGGGGCGGGGTGAAGCTTTCTTT	CASSQDGGRGEAFF
TRBD1	TRBV7-8	NA	TRBJ1-1	TGTGCCAGCAGCTTAGATCCGAGGGACAGAACTTTGGAAGCTTTCTTT	CASSLDPRDRTLEAFF
NA	TRBV27	NA	TRBJ1-6	TGTGCCAGCAGTTATCTATATAATTCACCCCTCCACTTT	CASSYLYNSPLHF
NA	TRBV9	NA	TRBJ2-3	TGTGCCAGCAGCGGGGGCGGTGGGGCCAGCCACACAGATACGCAGTATTTT	CASSGGGGASHTDTQYF
NA	TRBV11-2	NA	TRBJ1-4	TGTGCCAGCAGCTCAACAGGTCTTTTAGATGAAAAACTGTTTTTT	CASSSTGLLDEKLFF
TRBD1	TRBV12-3/TRBV12-4	once	TRBJ1-5	TGTGCCAGCAGGGGACAGGACAATCAGCCCCAGCATTTT	CASRGQDNQPQHF
NA	TRBV18	once	TRBJ1-1	TGTGCCAGCTCACGTACAGGGTCCTACACTGAAGCTTTCTTT	CASSRTGSYTEAFF
NA	TRBV15	NA	TRBJ2-5	TGTGCCACCTCCCGCGGAGGTGGGCAAGAGACCCAGTACTTC	CATSRGGGQETQYF
TRBD1	TRBV5-1	NA	TRBJ2-5	TGCGCCAGCAGTCAACAGGGGGCTGCGGAGACCCAGTACTTC	CASSQQGAAETQYF
NA	TRBV3-1/TRBV3-2	NA	TRBJ1-2	TGTGCCAGCAGCCCGGGAGTGGTGTTGGGCTACACCTTC	CASSPGVVLGYTF
NA	TRBV9	NA	TRBJ1-5	TGTGCCAGCAGCGGGGGGGGCAGTAATCAGCCCCAGCATTTT	CASSGGGSNQPQHF
TRBD1	TRBV5-6	NA	TRBJ1-2	TGTGCCAGCAGCTCGTTCGGGACAGGGCTCGATGGCTACACCTTC	CASSSFGTGLDGYTF
NA	TRBV19	NA	TRBJ1-2	TGTGCCAGTAGGGAGACAGGTGGGCGGTATGGCTACACCTTC	CASRETGGRYGYTF
TRBD2	TRBV5-8	NA	TRBJ2-5	TGTGCCAGCAGCTCGGGACTAGCGGGACTCCAAGAGACCCAGTACTTC	CASSSGLAGLQETQYF
TRBD1	TRBV4-1	NA	TRBJ1-5	TGCGCCAGCAGCCAGGGGGACAGTGGAGTCAATCAGCCCCAGCATTTT	CASSQGDSGVNQPQHF
TRBD1	TRBV7-2	NA	TRBJ1-5	TGTGCCAGCAGCTTAGGGACAGGTAGGGGTCAGCCCCAGCATTTT	CASSLGTGRGQPQHF
NA	TRBV7-2	once	TRBJ1-4	TGTGCCAGCAGCTCGGGTCCCAACAATGAAAAACTGTTTTTT	CASSSGPNNEKLFF
NA	TRBV2	NA	TRBJ2-7	TGTGCCGCAAAGGAGCGGGCTACCACCTACGAGCAGTACTTC	CAAKERATTYEQYF
NA	TRBV10-3	NA	TRBJ1-1	TGTGCCATCAGTGTCAGGAACACTGAAGCTTTCTTT	CAISVRNTEAFF
TRBD1	TRBV4-1	NA	TRBJ2-7	TGCGCCAGCAGCCAAGAGGACAGGGGGCCCTACGAGCAGTACTTC	CASSQEDRGPYEQYF
NA	TRBV9	once	TRBJ2-2	TGTGCCAGCAGCGTAGCATCAGGGGCCGGGGAGCTGTTTTTT	CASSVASGAGELFF
TRBD2	TRBV13	NA	TRBJ2-5	TGTGCCAGCAGCTCCCCTAGCGGGGGGACTCGAGAGACCCAGTACTTC	CASSSPSGGTRETQYF
TRBD2	TRBV6-2/TRBV6-3	NA	TRBJ2-7	TGTGCCAGCAGCCTTAGCGGGGGGGCCTACGAGCAGTACTTC	CASSLSGGAYEQYF
TRBD2	TRBV5-6	NA	TRBJ2-7	TGTGCCAGCAGCTTGCGGACTAGCGGGATCTACGGGCAGTACTTC	CASSLRTSGIYGQYF
NA	TRBV7-2	once	TRBJ1-2	TGTGCCAGCAGCTTCACAGTGCTGGATGGCTACACCTTC	CASSFTVLDGYTF